The 23 T cell receptor beta chains below all came from one sample that was sequenced in a study of blood T cell repertoires in COVID-19. Sequencing was performed with immunoSEQ multiplex PCR; in TCRdb, only in-frame clones are kept and a portion is missing. The sample holds roughly 410,000 clones, 80% to 90% seen once. The sample consisted of peripheral blood. These receptors were taken from a man in his forties with acute or convalescent COVID-19.

The rearrangement uses TRBV2 and TRBJ1-1, with 7 bases that match TRBD1. The CDR3 contains 16 residues. The V gene's germline CDR1 is SNHLY and CDR2 FYNNEI. The junction had 7 bases not matched to a gene; V was cut back by 2 bases and J by 1 base. CDR3 protein: CASSEQSWTGNTEAFF. The CDR3 coding sequence is TGTGCCAGCAGTGAACAGTCGTGGACAGGGAACACTGAAGCTTTCTTT.

This clone was observed once. The rearrangement joins TRBV10-3 to TRBJ1-3; TRBD1 matches 7 bases. V was clipped by 11 bases and J by 0 bases; unmatched bases: 4. CDR1 and CDR2 (germline): ENHRY, SYGVKD. This CDR3 has 13 amino acids. For the CDR3, the DNA is TGTGCCGCGGGACAGTTCTCTGGAAACACCATATATTTT. This gives the protein CAAGQFSGNTIYF.

This clone occurred once. The chain combines TRBV24-1 with TRBJ1-1; 8 bases agree with TRBD1. Unmatched junction bases numbered 3, after V lost 7 bases and J lost 3 bases. This CDR3 spans 13 amino acids. Germline lookup yields CDR1 KGHDR and CDR2 SFDVKD. The CDR3 nucleotides are TGTGCCACCAGAGGGACAGGCGACACTGAAGCTTTCTTT. This encodes CATRGTGDTEAFF.

The sample holds one count of this clone. The rearrangement links TRBV5-3 to TRBJ1-1; D is undetermined. TRBV5-3 is placed among ORFs of uncertain function. Trimming took off 0 bases at V and 0 bases at J, with 12 bases between the two ends. The CDR3 is 16 residues long. The chain's CDR3 is CARSLAKEVLNTEAFF. The CDR3 DNA reads TGTGCCAGAAGCTTGGCAAAGGAGGTCTTGAACACTGAAGCTTTCTTT.

The chain employs TRBV28 and TRBJ1-2; the match to TRBD1 covers 9 bases. Germline V gene sequence: CDR1 MDHEN, CDR2 SYDVKM. CDR3 length equals 14 residues. V was clipped by 11 bases and J by 3 bases; unmatched bases: 10. Written as DNA, the CDR3 is TGTGCCGTCGAAACCGGGACAGGGTACTATGGCTACACCTTC. Its protein product is CAVETGTGYYGYTF.

V usage is TRBV5-1 and J usage is TRBJ1-2; D uncertain. V was shortened by 0 bases and J by 6 bases, with 6 bases between the two germline ends. This CDR3 has 12 amino acids. CDR1 is SGHRS, CDR2 YFSETQ, per germline. CDR3 nucleotides: TGCGCCAGCAGCTTGGACTACCATGGCTACACCTTC. Translating it yields CASSLDYHGYTF.

This sequence joins TRBV3-1 (or the pseudogene TRBV3-2) and TRBJ2-7, with 15 bases aligning to TRBD2. After removal of 3 bases from V and 7 bases from J, the junction contained 7 bases not matched to a gene. This CDR3 region has 16 residues. Germline V gene lookup returns CDR1 LGHDT and CDR2 YNNKEL (reference sequence). CDR3 amino acids: CASSQMTGLAGGEQYF. In DNA, the CDR3 is TGTGCCAGCAGCCAGATGACGGGACTAGCGGGAGGAGAGCAGTACTTC.

Here the CDR3 reads CASSIGTGPSYGYTF. CDR3 DNA sequence: TGTGCCAGTAGTATTGGGACAGGGCCCTCCTATGGCTACACCTTC. The chain combines TRBV19 with TRBJ1-2, with 9 bases that match TRBD1. The CDR3 contains 15 residues. Germline V CDR1 and CDR2: LNHDA, SQIVND (reference sequence). V shed 3 bases, J shed 4 bases, and the junction held 6 bases outside the gene matches.

This clone was observed a handful of times. V is TRBV7-9 and J is TRBJ2-7; TRBD2 is a possible D gene (6 bases). CDR3 length equals 15 residues. Between the trimmed V and J ends, which lost 5 bases and 0 bases, there was a span of 14 bases. From germline, CDR1 is SEHNR and CDR2 FQNEAQ (reference sequence). The CDR3 coding sequence is TGTGCCAGCAGCACCCGGGACTTAAGCTCCTACGAGCAGTACTTC. Translation gives CASSTRDLSSYEQYF.

This clone showed up just once. The chain recombines TRBV7-9 with TRBJ1-1; 7 bases map to TRBD1. Trimming removed 1 base from V and 4 bases from J; junction bases left unmatched: 6. Germline V CDR1 and CDR2: SEHNR, FQNEAQ (reference sequence). CDR3 length equals 15 residues. The CDR3 sequence: CASSLVGAGGTEAFF. CDR3 in DNA: TGTGCCAGCAGCTTAGTGGGGGCAGGGGGCACTGAAGCTTTCTTT.

The chain is built from TRBV29-1 and TRBJ1-2; TRBD1 might be the D (6 bases). The CDR3 spans 13 residues. The V gene's germline CDR1 is SQVTM and CDR2 ANQGSEA. V shed 7 bases and J shed 2 bases, with 14 bases lying between them. The CDR3 DNA is TGCAGCGGAAGCCGAGGGACAAACTATGGCTACACCTTC. This gives the protein CSGSRGTNYGYTF.

The V call is TRBV27, the J call TRBJ1-2, with 7 bases aligning to TRBD1. Germline assignment: CDR1 MNHEY and CDR2 SMNVEV (reference sequence). The CDR3 runs to 14 residues. With V trimmed by 4 bases and J by 8 bases, 10 bases remained unmatched. CDR3 loop: CASSSLDRRYGYTF. In nucleotides, the CDR3 is TGTGCCAGCAGTTCCTTGGACAGGCGCTACGGCTACACCTTC.

The rearrangement joins TRBV29-1 to TRBJ2-3; D possibly corresponds to TRBD1 (6 bases). Trimming shortened V by 4 bases and J by 4 bases, and 21 bases separated the two germline ends. The germline V gene has CDR1 SQVTM and CDR2 ANQGSEA. There are 16 residues in the CDR3. As DNA, the CDR3 is TGCAGCGTTGGTGGGGGATCAGGGGAAGCGGCAGATACGCAGTATTTT. Translated, it gives CSVGGGSGEAADTQYF.

V and J are TRBV7-2 and TRBJ1-6, with D perhaps TRBD1 (6 bases). The V end was cut by 5 bases, the J end by 3 bases, with 14 bases between. This CDR3 has 16 amino acids. Germline V CDR1 and CDR2: SGHTA, FQGNSA. The CDR3: CASSARTDIYNSPLHF. The CDR3, as DNA: TGTGCCAGCAGCGCTAGGACAGACATCTATAATTCACCCCTCCACTTT.

The chain carries TRBV5-4 and TRBJ2-7; D remains ambiguous. V shed 4 bases and J shed 1 base, with 21 bases lying between them. The CDR3 length is 17 residues. Germline CDR1 is SGHNT and CDR2 is YYREEE (reference sequence). DNA of the CDR3: TGTGCCAGCAGCCTGGGAACGAGCGTTCAAACTTCCTACGAGCAGTACTTC. Protein sequence: CASSLGTSVQTSYEQYF.

The chain combines TRBV2 with TRBJ1-1; D perhaps matches TRBD1 (6 bases). The germline V gene encodes CDR1 SNHLY and CDR2 FYNNEI. The V and J ends lost 4 bases and 5 bases respectively, with 11 bases between them. The CDR3 is 13 residues long. CDR3 sequence (DNA): TGTGCCAGCAGTGTAGGGGGTCGGACTGAAGCTTTCTTT. Amino acids: CASSVGGRTEAFF. Looking up the rest from reference TRBV2 and TRBJ1-1 gives the full variable domain: EPEVTQTPSHQVTQMGQEVILRCVPISNHLYFYWYRQILGQKVEFLVSFYNNEISEKSEIFDDQFSVERPDGSNFTLKIRSTKLEDSAMYFCASSVGGRTEAFFGQGTRLTVV.

V is TRBV13 and J is TRBJ2-3, with a tentative D call TRBD2 (7 bases). Trimming removed 0 bases at V and 4 bases at J, with 14 bases between. Germline CDR1 reads PRHDT; CDR2 reads FYEKMQ (reference sequence). The length of the CDR3 is 16 residues. DNA of the CDR3: TGTGCCAGCAGCTTAGGGCGGGGGCCTGCTTCAGATACGCAGTATTTT. As protein: CASSLGRGPASDTQYF.

This clone turned up a few times. The chain combines TRBV19 with TRBJ2-7; D perhaps matches TRBD1 (5 bases). The CDR3 spans 14 residues. V gave up 2 bases and J gave up 2 bases, with 10 bases separating them. Germline assignment: CDR1 LNHDA and CDR2 SQIVND (reference sequence). The CDR3, as DNA: TGTGCCAGTAGTATACAGGACACACCCTACGAGCAGTACTTC. This translates into CASSIQDTPYEQYF.

This sequence joins TRBV24-1 and TRBJ1-6, with a weak D call TRBD1 (5 bases). The V gene lost 4 bases and the J gene lost 4 bases, with 16 bases spanning the gap. Germline lookup yields CDR1 KGHDR and CDR2 SFDVKD. CDR3 length: 17 residues. The CDR3 sequence: CATSEGQGRKYNSPLHF. Written as DNA, the CDR3 is TGTGCCACCAGTGAGGGGCAGGGTAGGAAATATAATTCACCCCTCCACTTT.

This chain uses TRBV5-4 with TRBJ1-2; TRBD1 is a possible D gene (6 bases). This CDR3 region has 16 residues. V lost 4 bases to trimming and J lost 5 bases, with 21 bases between them. Germline CDR1 and CDR2: SGHNT and YYREEE (reference sequence). The CDR3 region is CASSRVGRTETYGYTF. The CDR3 coding sequence is TGTGCCAGCAGCCGAGTAGGAAGGACAGAAACTTATGGCTACACCTTC.

This clone came up once. The chain is built from TRBV6-5 and TRBJ1-6; D uncertain. The CDR3 loop spans 15 amino acids. V lost 6 bases, J lost 9 bases, and 18 bases lay in between. Looked up from germline, CDR1 is MNHEY and CDR2 is SVGAGI. Here the CDR3 DNA reads TGTGCCAGCAGCAACGAAGGATCCGGGATTTCACCCCTCCACTTT. Translation: CASSNEGSGISPLHF.

The J gene is TRBJ1-5, the V gene TRBV2, with TRBD1 matching 7 bases. In germline, CDR1 is SNHLY, CDR2 FYNNEI. The trim removed 1 base at V and 7 bases at J, leaving 10 bases unmatched. This CDR3 has 16 amino acids. The CDR3 region has the DNA TGTGCCAGCAGTGAAGGGAACAGGGGTCCCGGCCAGCCCCAGCATTTT. As protein: CASSEGNRGPGQPQHF. The full variable domain, in which reference TRBV2 and TRBJ1-5 provide the parts outside the CDR3, is EPEVTQTPSHQVTQMGQEVILRCVPISNHLYFYWYRQILGQKVEFLVSFYNNEISEKSEIFDDQFSVERPDGSNFTLKIRSTKLEDSAMYFCASSEGNRGPGQPQHFGDGTRLSIL.

As DNA, the CDR3 is TGTGCCAGCAGTTTATCGGCAGGACCCCAGCATTTT. Its protein is CASSLSAGPQHF. This chain joins TRBV12-3 or TRBV12-4 and TRBJ1-5; D call uncertain. The CDR3 is 12 residues long. The V gene lost 2 bases and the J gene lost 10 bases, with 9 bases spanning the gap.